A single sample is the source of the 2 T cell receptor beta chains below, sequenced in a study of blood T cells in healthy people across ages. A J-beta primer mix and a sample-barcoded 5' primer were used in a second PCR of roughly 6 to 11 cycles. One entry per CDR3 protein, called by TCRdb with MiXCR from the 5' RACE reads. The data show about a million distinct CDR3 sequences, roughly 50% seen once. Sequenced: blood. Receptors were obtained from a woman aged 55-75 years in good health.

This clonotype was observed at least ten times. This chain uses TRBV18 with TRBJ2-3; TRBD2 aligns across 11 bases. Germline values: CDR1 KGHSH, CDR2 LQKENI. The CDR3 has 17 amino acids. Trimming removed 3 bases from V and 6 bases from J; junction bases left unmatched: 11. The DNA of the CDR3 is TGTGCCAGCTCACCTCCCTCACTAGCGGGAGCGAAGGATACGCAGTATTTT. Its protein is CASSPPSLAGAKDTQYF.

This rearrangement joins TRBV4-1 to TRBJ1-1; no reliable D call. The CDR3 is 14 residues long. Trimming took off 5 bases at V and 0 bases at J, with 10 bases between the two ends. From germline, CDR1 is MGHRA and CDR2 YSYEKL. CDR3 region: CASSITGMNTEAFF. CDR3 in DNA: TGCGCCAGCAGCATAACGGGCATGAACACTGAAGCTTTCTTT.